The 14 T cell receptor beta chains in this list originate from one sample, sequenced in a study of T-cell memory formation after mild COVID-19. TCRdb re-called the 5' RACE reads with MiXCR, one entry per CDR3 protein. Seen here are hundreds of thousands of distinct CDR3 sequences, 18% observed once, and the top ten hold around 12%. The sequenced material came from PBMCs or a T cell subset sorted from them (not recorded which). The receptors were sampled from an adult woman who had mild COVID-19 (a few samples of this study predate the infection). Cell type and time point are not known.

The chain uses TRBV13 and TRBJ1-2; D ambiguous. The CDR3 consists of 12 residues. Per germline, CDR1 PRHDT and CDR2 FYEKMQ (reference sequence). Trimming stripped 2 bases from V and 4 bases from J, with 5 bases between. The CDR3 nucleotides read TGTGCCAGCAGCTTACAACGCTATGGCTACACCTTC. Translation: CASSLQRYGYTF.

This clonotype was detected only a few times. The chain has TRBV25-1 and TRBJ1-1, with 8 bases lining up with TRBD1. Germline-derived CDR1 and CDR2 are MGHDK and SYGVNS. This CDR3 spans 14 amino acids. Trimming took 7 bases from V and 0 from J; bases not matched to a gene: 4. CDR3 residues: CASTKGQVNTEAFF. DNA for the CDR3: TGTGCCAGCACCAAGGGACAGGTGAACACTGAAGCTTTCTTT.

This clonotype was seen only a few times. This chain connects TRBV6-5 to TRBJ2-5; tentative D call: TRBD1 (5 bases). The V end lost 1 base, the J end lost 5 bases, and 11 bases lay between the germline ends. CDR1 is MNHEY and CDR2 is SVGAGI in the germline V gene. The CDR3 extends over 14 amino acids. CDR3 DNA: TGTGCCAGCAGTTACTTGTCAGGGCGGGAGACCCAGTACTTC. It specifies CASSYLSGRETQYF.

This clonotype was detected once. The chain joins TRBV9 to TRBJ2-7, with 9 bases identical to TRBD1. V was pared by 3 bases and J by 4 bases, with 8 bases of the junction left unmatched. The CDR3 contains 15 residues. Looked up from germline, CDR1 is SGDLS and CDR2 is YYNGEE. The CDR3, as DNA: TGTGCCAGCAGCGCGGGACAGGGATCGGTTTACGAGCAGTACTTC. It specifies CASSAGQGSVYEQYF.

This clonotype has a count of ten or more. The rearrangement uses TRBV12-3 or TRBV12-4 and TRBJ2-1; D might be TRBD2 (6 bases). Trimming removed 5 bases at V and 0 bases at J, with 11 bases between. The CDR3 runs to 15 residues. CDR3 sequence: CASSPRTNSYNEQFF. CDR3 DNA sequence: TGTGCCAGCAGTCCCCGGACTAACTCCTACAATGAGCAGTTCTTC.

This chain joins TRBV6-5 and TRBJ2-2; D gene uncertain. Between the trimmed V and J ends, which lost 2 bases and 4 bases, there was a span of 14 bases. The CDR3 contains 16 residues. Germline lookup yields CDR1 MNHEY and CDR2 SVGAGI. The CDR3 reads CASSYRARRPTGELFF. DNA for the CDR3: TGTGCCAGCAGTTACCGAGCCCGACGGCCCACCGGGGAGCTGTTTTTT.

CDR3 in amino acids: CASSSTSRRFGYTF. In DNA form, the CDR3 reads TGTGCCAGCAGCTCCACCTCTCGTCGGTTTGGCTACACCTTC. The J gene is TRBJ1-2, the V gene TRBV13; D gene unclear. Germline V CDR1 and CDR2: PRHDT, FYEKMQ (reference sequence). The CDR3 is made up of 14 amino acids. The V and J ends lost 4 bases and 7 bases respectively, with 16 bases between them.

This clonotype was counted only a few times. The chain uses TRBV10-3 and TRBJ2-3; 11 positions agree with TRBD2. The CDR3 covers 16 residues. CDR1 is ENHRY, CDR2 SYGVKD, per germline. V gave up 3 bases and J gave up 0 bases; unmatched junction bases: 2. The CDR3 DNA reads TGTGCCATCAGTGACCGACTAGCGGGGAGCACAGATACGCAGTATTTT. It translates to CAISDRLAGSTDTQYF.

This clonotype was seen a few times. Here the CDR3 DNA reads TGTGCCAGCAGCCCTCCTTCCTGGTCGGGGAACTATGGCTACACCTTC. Translation gives CASSPPSWSGNYGYTF. J is TRBJ1-2 and V is TRBV4-2; no clear D gene. V lost 4 bases and J lost 2, with 17 bases in between. This CDR3 is built from 16 residues. Looked up from germline, CDR1 is LGHNA and CDR2 is YNFKEQ.

The gene calls are TRBV25-1 and TRBJ1-1; D is undetermined. The germline gives CDR1 MGHDK, CDR2 SYGVNS. The germline V and J ends were trimmed by 6 bases and 0 bases, with 14 bases remaining between them. The CDR3 contains 15 residues. In DNA, the CDR3 is TGTGCCAGCAGCGCCAGGCGCGGCGTGAACACTGAAGCTTTCTTT. It specifies CASSARRGVNTEAFF.

The sample holds a few counts of this clonotype. V and J are TRBV7-3 and TRBJ2-7; 15 positions match TRBD2. The CDR3 spans 16 residues. Unmatched junction bases numbered 3, after V lost 5 bases and J lost 1 base. Germline assignment: CDR1 SGHTA and CDR2 FQGTGA. CDR3 nucleotide sequence: TGTGCCAGCAGCCAGGGACTAGCGGGGGGTTCCTACGAGCAGTACTTC. Translating it yields CASSQGLAGGSYEQYF.

The chain combines TRBV7-3 with TRBJ2-1; the D is unclear. The CDR3 consists of 12 residues. The V gene's germline CDR1 is SGHTA and CDR2 FQGTGA. V lost 2 bases to trimming and J lost 8 bases, with 7 bases between them. The CDR3 here is CASSLGSDEQFF. CDR3 in DNA: TGTGCCAGCAGCTTAGGGTCAGATGAGCAGTTCTTC.

The chain recombines TRBV25-1 with TRBJ2-2; D may be TRBD2 (5 bases). This CDR3 has 13 residues. Between the trimmed V and J ends, which lost 1 base and 9 bases, there was a span of 9 bases. Germline lookup yields CDR1 MGHDK and CDR2 SYGVNS. CDR3 loop: CASSESGLRELFF. CDR3 DNA: TGTGCCAGCAGTGAATCCGGACTTCGGGAGCTGTTTTTT.

This clonotype was counted only a few times. The V and J genes are TRBV4-3 and TRBJ2-7, with 9 bases identical to TRBD1. CDR3 size: 16 residues. V gave up 0 bases and J gave up 2 bases; unmatched junction bases: 5. Germline V lookup: CDR1 LGHNA, CDR2 YSLEER. The CDR3 DNA sequence: TGCGCCAGCAGCCAAGAGCTGGACAGGGGACCCTACGAGCAGTACTTC. It codes for CASSQELDRGPYEQYF.